Listed below are T cell receptor beta chains from one sample, sequenced in a study of graft-versus-host responses after intestinal transplantation. The assay was immunoSEQ multiplex PCR, and TCRdb's table has in-frame clones only and misses some. The sample has some 55,000 clones; about 90% are singletons. The specimen was PBMCs, collected around 95 weeks after intestinal transplant. These TCRs come from a human patient who received an intestinal transplant, so some T cells may come from the graft donor. Both conserved end residues are part of each CDR3. D genes are given only for firm matches. Size tells how often a clone was seen (once, few, many) or the class of an expanded clone, and some rows leave it out.

CASSSTGLAGNEQFF | TGTGCCAGCAGCTCAACGGGACTAGCGGGGAATGAGCAGTTCTTC | TRBV7-3 | NA | TRBJ2-1 | TRBD2
CASSMARGGKYEQYF | TGTGCCAGTAGTATGGCCCGGGGGGGCAAGTACGAGCAGTACTTC | TRBV19 | NA | TRBJ2-7 | TRBD2
CASFSTGGSGNTIYF | TGTGCCAGTTTTTCAACAGGGGGCTCAGGAAACACCATATATTTT | TRBV19 | NA | TRBJ1-3 | TRBD1
CASSPSWDMEQQYF | TGTGCCAGCAGCCCGTCGTGGGATATGGAGCAGCAGTACTTC | TRBV11-3 | NA | TRBJ2-7 | NA
CASSLTGEQFF | TGTGCCAGCAGTTTGACAGGGGAGCAGTTCTTC | TRBV5-6 | NA | TRBJ2-1 | TRBD1
CASSLQGADTGELFF | TGTGCCAGCAGCTTACAGGGAGCGGACACCGGGGAGCTGTTTTTT | TRBV11-3 | once | TRBJ2-2 | NA
CASSLRGRGTEAFF | TGTGCCAGCAGCCTCCGGGGGAGGGGCACTGAAGCTTTCTTT | TRBV7-2 | NA | TRBJ1-1 | NA
CASSLPQAVMHGYTF | TGTGCCAGCAGCCTTCCCCAGGCGGTTATGCATGGCTACACCTTC | TRBV7-9 | NA | TRBJ1-2 | NA
CASSSGTGTSTDTQYF | TGCGCCAGCAGCTCCGGGACCGGGACTAGCACAGATACGCAGTATTTT | TRBV5-1 | NA | TRBJ2-3 | NA
CASSPSGGQLKETQYF | TGCGCCAGCAGCCCGTCCGGGGGACAGTTAAAAGAGACCCAGTACTTC | TRBV5-1 | once | TRBJ2-5 | NA
CAISENYGYTF | TGTGCCATCAGTGAAAACTATGGCTACACCTTC | TRBV10-3 | NA | TRBJ1-2 | NA
CASSPRNRLTDTQYF | TGTGCCAGCAGCCCTCGTAATCGGTTGACAGATACGCAGTATTTT | TRBV6-5 | few | TRBJ2-3 | NA
CASSYSGVAGYNEQFF | TGTGCCAGCAGTTACTCGGGGGTAGCGGGGTACAATGAGCAGTTCTTC | TRBV6-5 | NA | TRBJ2-1 | TRBD2